Following are 22 T cell receptor beta chains from one sample sequenced in a study of CXCR3-negative and CXCR3-positive naive CD8 T cells. No cognate antigen is known for these TCRs. Study findings and constraints: Hydrophobicity was higher for TRB CDR3s found in CXCR3-positive naive cells than in CXCR3-negative naive cells.

Researchers prepared the TRB cDNA libraries using 5' RACE with UMI labels. TCRdb derives one entry per CDR3 protein from the 5' RACE reads, leaving out DNA. The repertoire table contains roughly 120,000 distinct CDR3 sequences. The sequenced sample was naive CXCR3+ CD8+ T cells from blood. Subset of the sample: CD45RO-CCR7+CD27+CD95- naive CD8+ T cells expressing CXCR3 (TNR3+). The receptors stem from a human donor in good health. Some clones in this sample may be carry-over from other donors' samples.

V gene TRBV19 combines with J gene TRBJ1-2; TCRdb proposes TRBD1, but this gene call is untestable without DNA. The CDR3 is 14 residues long. Per germline, CDR1 LNHDA and CDR2 SQIVND (reference sequence). The CDR3 region is CAIARQGAFFGYTF.

The chain links TRBV28 to TRBJ1-3; TCRdb calls TRBD1, which cannot be checked without DNA. CDR1 is MDHEN and CDR2 is SYDVKM in the germline V gene. The CDR3 loop spans 14 amino acids. CDR3 region: CASSTGFSGNTIYF.

The chain couples TRBV29-1 to TRBJ2-7; TCRdb's assignment of TRBD2 cannot be checked, as there is no DNA. Germline CDR1 reads SQVTM; CDR2 reads ANQGSEA. The CDR3 covers 13 residues. CDR3 region: CSVTSGQSYEQYF.

The gene calls are TRBV7-2 and TRBJ2-7. This CDR3 contains 13 residues. The germline V gene has CDR1 SGHTA and CDR2 FQGNSA. This chain's CDR3 is CASGPSGSYEQYF.

V gene TRBV7-2 combines with J gene TRBJ2-3; as DNA is missing, the TRBD2 call by TCRdb cannot be tested. Germline CDR1 and CDR2: SGHTA and FQGNSA. The CDR3 loop spans 16 amino acids. The CDR3 region is CASSLLLAGVADTQYF.

The genes are TRBV2 and TRBJ1-2; TCRdb's D call, TRBD1, is unchecked because there is no DNA. From germline, CDR1 is SNHLY and CDR2 FYNNEI. This CDR3 comprises 16 residues. The CDR3 is CASSATTGGWGYGYTF.

The chain couples TRBV5-1 to TRBJ1-2; TCRdb indicates TRBD1, and absent DNA this call remains unverified. This CDR3 spans 15 amino acids. Germline assignment: CDR1 SGHRS and CDR2 YFSETQ. This chain's CDR3 is CASAPTGGNPLGYTF. The whole variable domain, remainder taken from reference TRBV5-1 and TRBJ1-2, is KAGVTQTPRYLIKTRGQQVTLSCSPISGHRSVSWYQQTPGQGLQFLFEYFSETQRNKGNFPGRFSGRQFSNSRSEMNVSTLELGDSALYLCASAPTGGNPLGYTFGSGTRLTVV.

The chain carries TRBV7-2 and TRBJ2-7. The CDR3 is made up of 15 amino acids. Germline-derived CDR1 and CDR2 are SGHTA and FQGNSA. CDR3: CASSLFLRPSYEQYF.

The chain uses TRBV7-3 and TRBJ2-1; the TCRdb call, TRBD1, lacks DNA for checking. The CDR3 totals 15 residues. CDR1 and CDR2 (germline): SGHTA, FQGTGA. The CDR3 spells CASSSGQGGYNEQFF.

The rearrangement uses TRBV12-3 or TRBV12-4 and TRBJ2-2. The CDR3 is made up of 15 amino acids. The CDR3 protein is CASRLAGAYTGELFF.

V is TRBV9 and J is TRBJ2-1; the TCRdb D gene call, TRBD2, has no DNA to confirm it. The germline gives CDR1 SGDLS, CDR2 YYNGEE. The CDR3 extends over 15 amino acids. Here the CDR3 reads CASSVGAGGRQDQFF. Drawing the rest from reference TRBV9 and TRBJ2-1, the complete variable domain is DSGVTQTPKHLITATGQRVTLRCSPRSGDLSVYWYQQSLDQGLQFLIQYYNGEERAKGNILERFSAQQFPDLHSELNLSSLELGDSALYFCASSVGAGGRQDQFFGPGTRLTVL.

The V gene is TRBV29-1, the J gene TRBJ2-1. The CDR3 has 11 residues. Looked up from germline, CDR1 is SQVTM and CDR2 is ANQGSEA. The CDR3 region is CSVKGNNEQFF.

The chain recombines TRBV12-3 or TRBV12-4 with TRBJ2-3; TCRdb picks TRBD2, but there is no DNA to check that call. This CDR3 has 14 amino acids. The CDR3: CASIRGGLTDTQYF.

The rearrangement joins TRBV12-3 or TRBV12-4 to TRBJ1-2; the TCRdb D gene call, TRBD1, has no DNA to confirm it. This CDR3 is 12 amino acids long. The CDR3 loop is CAILDSYYGYTF.

V gene TRBV9 combines with J gene TRBJ2-3. Germline-derived CDR1 and CDR2 are SGDLS and YYNGEE. This CDR3 has 15 amino acids. The CDR3 sequence is CASSVALPSTDTQYF.

V usage is TRBV12-3 or TRBV12-4 and J usage is TRBJ1-5. CDR3 size: 12 residues. The CDR3 sequence: CASSLVLLPQHF.

This sequence joins TRBV6-2 or TRBV6-3 and TRBJ2-1. CDR1 is MNHEY and CDR2 is SVGEGT in the germline V gene. The CDR3 runs to 15 residues. This CDR3 is CASSYFSVLNNEQFF.

The chain links TRBV7-9 to TRBJ1-1; the TCRdb call, TRBD1, lacks DNA for checking. Germline values: CDR1 SEHNR, CDR2 FQNEAQ (reference sequence). The length of the CDR3 is 15 residues. The CDR3 sequence is CASNSHRGENTEAFF. The full variable domain, in which reference TRBV7-9 and TRBJ1-1 provide the parts outside the CDR3, is DTGVSQNPRHKITKRGQNVTFRCDPISEHNRLYWYRQTLGQGPEFLTYFQNEAQLEKSRLLSDRFSAERPKGSFSTLEIQRTEQGDSAMYLCASNSHRGENTEAFFGQGTRLTVV.

V and J are TRBV7-2 and TRBJ2-1; with no DNA, the TCRdb D assignment of TRBD1 cannot be verified. Germline V gives CDR1 SGHTA, CDR2 FQGNSA. This CDR3 has 16 amino acids. This CDR3 reads CASSSPRDSRDNEQFF.

J is TRBJ2-7 and V is TRBV5-1; with no DNA, the TCRdb D assignment of TRBD1 cannot be verified. The CDR3 consists of 14 residues. From germline, CDR1 is SGHRS and CDR2 YFSETQ. This CDR3 is CASSDGTGSYEQYF.

The rearrangement joins TRBV7-2 to TRBJ2-1. CDR1 is SGHTA and CDR2 is FQGNSA in the germline V gene. This CDR3 has 11 amino acids. CDR3 sequence reads: CASSRYNEQFF.

The V and J genes are TRBV3-1 and TRBJ2-1; the TCRdb call, TRBD2, lacks DNA for checking. From germline, CDR1 is LGHDT and CDR2 YNNKEL (reference sequence). The CDR3 is 17 residues long. This CDR3 reads CASSQESSGGATDEQFF.